This entry lists 7 T cell receptor beta chains sequenced from one sample in a study of T cell clones after liver transplantation (dated by TCRdb to the late 2010s). Receptor libraries were prepared by the immunoSEQ multiplex PCR assay. The source is immuneACCESS, and TCRdb retained only in-frame sequences with V and J called. Part of the clones is not carried over; for the studies checked, unresolved V genes explain less than half of this, and the remainder is unexplained. This sample lists 50,000 or so clones; 80% to 90% were detected once. Together, the top ten hold about an eighth of the sample. The sequences come from CD8+ T cells from blood, collected 12 months after liver transplant. All receptors derive from a human patient who received a liver transplant. After a transplant, not all T cells may be the patient's own; some may come from the graft donor.

The rearrangement links TRBV30 to TRBJ1-1; maybe TRBD1 (6 bases). The CDR3 is 13 residues long. CDR1 GTSNPN and CDR2 SVGIG come from the germline V gene (reference sequence). The V gene lost 0 bases and the J gene lost 5 bases, with 10 bases spanning the gap. The CDR3: CAWSVAGETEAFF. The CDR3 region has the DNA TGTGCCTGGAGTGTGGCAGGGGAGACTGAAGCTTTCTTT.

The V gene is TRBV7-2, the J gene TRBJ1-3, with a tentative D call TRBD1 (5 bases). Germline V CDR1 and CDR2: SGHTA, FQGNSA. The CDR3 has 16 amino acids. V dropped 6 bases and J dropped 0 bases, with 15 bases sitting between them. The CDR3 DNA reads TGTGCCAGCAGTCCAGCGGTAGGGACCTCTGGAAACACCATATATTTT. Its protein is CASSPAVGTSGNTIYF.

The chain links TRBV15 to TRBJ2-1, with D perhaps given as TRBD1 or TRBD2 (5 bases each). Germline lookup yields CDR1 LNHNV and CDR2 YYDKDF (reference sequence). The CDR3 sequence is 16 residues long. Trimming left V 3 bases short and J 7 bases short, with 19 bases between. The CDR3 region has the DNA TGTGCCACCAGCAGTCCTCGGGACCTTGGGGGAAATGAGCAGTTCTTC. Translation gives CATSSPRDLGGNEQFF.

V usage is TRBV28 and J usage is TRBJ2-1; 7 nucleotides line up with TRBD2. In germline, CDR1 is MDHEN, CDR2 SYDVKM. The CDR3 is 16 residues long. V lost 9 bases, J lost 10 bases, and 21 bases stayed unmatched. The CDR3 DNA is TGTGCCAGTCGCGACCTTCGGGAGGCGGGAGTGGAGGAGCAGTTCTTC. This gives the protein CASRDLREAGVEEQFF.

This clone was observed a few times. The V gene is TRBV11-2, the J gene TRBJ1-2; no definite D call. The CDR3 totals 15 residues. From germline, CDR1 is SGHAT and CDR2 FQNNGV. V gave up 1 base and J gave up 4 bases, with 13 bases separating them. The CDR3 region has the DNA TGTGCCAGCAGCTTAGCAGGCAGGCCCCCCTATGGCTACACCTTC. Encoded protein: CASSLAGRPPYGYTF.

The chain combines TRBV11-2 with TRBJ2-7; 13 bases match TRBD2. The CDR3 is made up of 17 amino acids. J gave up 4 bases and V 4 bases, and 10 bases lay outside the gene matches. Germline-derived CDR1 and CDR2 are SGHAT and FQNNGV. In DNA, the CDR3 is TGTGCCAGCAGCTGGTGGACTAGCGGGAGATTGGTGTACGAGCAGTACTTC. Translated, it gives CASSWWTSGRLVYEQYF.

The CDR3 region has the DNA TGTGCCAGCAGTCTCTCGCTCGGGGTCCCCTCCTACAATGAGCAGTTCTTC. The encoded protein is CASSLSLGVPSYNEQFF. This rearrangement joins TRBV7-8 to TRBJ2-1; D possibly corresponds to TRBD2 (5 bases). This CDR3 comprises 17 residues. Germline loops: CDR1 SGHVS, CDR2 FQNEAQ. Trimming shortened V by 6 bases and J by 0 bases, and 18 bases separated the two germline ends. Filled out from reference TRBV7-8 and TRBJ2-1, the complete variable domain reads GAGVSQSPRYKVAKRGQDVALRCDPISGHVSLFWYQQALGQGPEFLTYFQNEAQLDKSGLPSDRFFAERPEGSVSTLKIQRTQQEDSAVYLCASSLSLGVPSYNEQFFGPGTRLTVL.